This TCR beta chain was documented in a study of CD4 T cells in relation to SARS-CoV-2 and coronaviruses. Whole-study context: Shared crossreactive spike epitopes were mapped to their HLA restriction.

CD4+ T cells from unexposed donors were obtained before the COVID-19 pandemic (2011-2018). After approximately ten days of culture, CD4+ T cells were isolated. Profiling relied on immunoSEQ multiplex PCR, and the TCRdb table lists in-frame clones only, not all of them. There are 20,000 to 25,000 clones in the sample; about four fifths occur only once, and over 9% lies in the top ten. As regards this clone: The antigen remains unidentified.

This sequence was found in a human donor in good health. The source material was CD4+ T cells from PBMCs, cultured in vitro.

The CDR3 sequence: CASSNGGRIDEQFF. In DNA, the CDR3 is TGTGCCAGCAGCAACGGGGGCCGAATCGATGAGCAGTTCTTC. The V and J genes are TRBV21-1 and TRBJ2-1. TRBV21-1 is a pseudogene. The CDR3 totals 14 residues.